The entry that follows covers one T cell receptor (beta chain) sequence. Roughly 0.45 to 1 ug RNA was reverse transcribed with random hexamers. TCRdb ran MiXCR on the immunoSEQ multiplex PCR reads and lists one entry per CDR3 protein. In the table there are about 200,000 distinct CDR3 sequences, roughly 91% of which are singletons. V was cut by 6 bases and J by 11 bases, with 11 bases left in between. This CDR3 has 11 amino acids. This specimen comes from a study of CD8 T cells in Susac syndrome. Across the whole study: Susac syndrome patients were untreated, on corticosteroids with some adding intravenous immunoglobulin, or on intravenous immunoglobulin only.

The sample taken for sequencing was CD4+ T cells from PBMCs. The rearrangement joins TRBV12-3 or TRBV12-4 to TRBJ2-4; the D is unclear. The TCR comes from a human donor with Susac syndrome. The CDR3 nucleotides read TGTGCCAGCAGGTCTCGAGGTTTTCAGTACTTC. Translation gives CASRSRGFQYF.